This T cell receptor beta chain originates from a study of shared clonotypes between healthy human individuals. As originally analysed: Filtering differed because ImmunoSEQ produced junction-only sequences that carried no quality scores. Measured with immunoSEQ multiplex PCR; TCRdb has only the in-frame clones, and not every one. The V and J calls and clone size are taken from that table; D and trimming were inferred from the DNA. The data hold 1.4 million to 1.5 million clones, with roughly 96% observed a single time. The CDR3 consists of 12 residues. Germline-derived CDR1 and CDR2 are MNHNY and SVGAGI (reference sequence). V was trimmed by 0 bases and J by 6 bases, leaving 5 bases between them. Worth noting for this clone: Antigen unknown.

Study conclusions and caveats: Limitation of the genetic and exposure-history diversity represented came from the few donors. Relative to their counterparts shared across all four donors, non-shared clonotypes exhibited diminished generation probabilities. Rarefaction showed that sequencing of sorted subsets was incomplete (despite large depth).

The chain employs TRBV6-6 and TRBJ1-2; D remains unclear. Sequencing was carried out using naive CD4+ T cells sorted from blood. Subset defined: CD45RA+ positively selected. The receptor's source is a man aged 25-40 years in good health. Written as DNA, the CDR3 is TGTGCCAGCAGTTACTCCCTAGATGGCTACACCTTC. Translation: CASSYSLDGYTF.